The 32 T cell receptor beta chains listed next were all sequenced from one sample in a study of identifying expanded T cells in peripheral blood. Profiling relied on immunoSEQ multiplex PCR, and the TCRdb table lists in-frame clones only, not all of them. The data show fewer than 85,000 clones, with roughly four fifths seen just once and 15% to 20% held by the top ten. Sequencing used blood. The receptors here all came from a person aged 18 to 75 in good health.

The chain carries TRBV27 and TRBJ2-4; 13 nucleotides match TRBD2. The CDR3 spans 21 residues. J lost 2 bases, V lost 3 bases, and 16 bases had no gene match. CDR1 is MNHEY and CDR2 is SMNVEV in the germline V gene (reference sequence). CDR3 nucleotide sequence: TGTGCCAGCAGTTTCTCACCCGGGACTAGCGGGAACAATCCCTCCAAAAACATTCAGTACTTC. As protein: CASSFSPGTSGNNPSKNIQYF.

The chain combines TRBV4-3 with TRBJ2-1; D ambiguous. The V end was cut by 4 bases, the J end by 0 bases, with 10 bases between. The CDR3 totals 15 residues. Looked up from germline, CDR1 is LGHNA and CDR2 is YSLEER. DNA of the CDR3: TGCGCCAGCAGCCCCGACTCGAGCTCCTACAATGAGCAGTTCTTC. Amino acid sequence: CASSPDSSSYNEQFF.

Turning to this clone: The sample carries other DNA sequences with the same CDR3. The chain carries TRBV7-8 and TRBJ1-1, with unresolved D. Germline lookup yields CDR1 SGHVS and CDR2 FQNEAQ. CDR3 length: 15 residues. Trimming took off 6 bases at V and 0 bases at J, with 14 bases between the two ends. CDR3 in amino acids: CASRSQTSMNTEAFF. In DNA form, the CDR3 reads TGTGCCAGCAGATCTCAGACATCCATGAACACTGAAGCTTTCTTT.

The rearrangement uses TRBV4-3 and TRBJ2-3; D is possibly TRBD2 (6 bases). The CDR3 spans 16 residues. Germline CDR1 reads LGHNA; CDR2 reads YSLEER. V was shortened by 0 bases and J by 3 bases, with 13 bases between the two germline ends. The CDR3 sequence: CASSQESGPVTDTQYF. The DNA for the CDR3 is TGCGCCAGCAGCCAAGAAAGCGGGCCGGTAACAGATACGCAGTATTTT.

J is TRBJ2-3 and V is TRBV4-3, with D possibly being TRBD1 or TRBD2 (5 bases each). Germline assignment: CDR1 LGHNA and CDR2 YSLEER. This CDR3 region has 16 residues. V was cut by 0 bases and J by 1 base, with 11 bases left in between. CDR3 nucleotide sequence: TGCGCCAGCAGCCAAGACTGGCAGGGACGCACAGATACGCAGTATTTT. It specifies CASSQDWQGRTDTQYF.

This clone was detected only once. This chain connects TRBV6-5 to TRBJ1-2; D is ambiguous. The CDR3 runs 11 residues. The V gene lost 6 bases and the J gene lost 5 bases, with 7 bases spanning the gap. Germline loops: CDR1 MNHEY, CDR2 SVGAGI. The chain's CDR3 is CASRAEYGYTF. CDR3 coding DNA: TGTGCCAGCAGGGCGGAGTATGGCTACACCTTC.

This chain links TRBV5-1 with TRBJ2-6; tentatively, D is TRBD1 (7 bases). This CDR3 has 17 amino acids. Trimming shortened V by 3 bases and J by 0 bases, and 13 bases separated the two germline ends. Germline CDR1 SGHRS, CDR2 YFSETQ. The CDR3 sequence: CASSSGQTSSGANVLTF. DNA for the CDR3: TGCGCCAGCAGCTCGGGACAGACTAGCTCTGGGGCCAACGTCCTGACTTTC. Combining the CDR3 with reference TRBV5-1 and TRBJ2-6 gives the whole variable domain KAGVTQTPRYLIKTRGQQVTLSCSPISGHRSVSWYQQTPGQGLQFLFEYFSETQRNKGNFPGRFSGRQFSNSRSEMNVSTLELGDSALYLCASSSGQTSSGANVLTFGAGSRLTVL.

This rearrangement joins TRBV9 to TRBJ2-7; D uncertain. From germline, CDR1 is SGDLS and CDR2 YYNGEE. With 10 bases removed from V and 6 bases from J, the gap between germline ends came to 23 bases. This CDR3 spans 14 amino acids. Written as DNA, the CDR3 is TGTGCCCGCACCAGAGTCTTAGGTGTTTTCGAGCAGTACTTC. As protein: CARTRVLGVFEQYF.

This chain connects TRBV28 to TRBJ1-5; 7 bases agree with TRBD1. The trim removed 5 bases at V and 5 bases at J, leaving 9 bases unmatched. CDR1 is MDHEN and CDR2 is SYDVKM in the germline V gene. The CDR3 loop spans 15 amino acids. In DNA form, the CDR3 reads TGTGCCAGCAGTAAGGGGACAGCTTTCGATCAGCCCCAGCATTTT. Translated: CASSKGTAFDQPQHF.

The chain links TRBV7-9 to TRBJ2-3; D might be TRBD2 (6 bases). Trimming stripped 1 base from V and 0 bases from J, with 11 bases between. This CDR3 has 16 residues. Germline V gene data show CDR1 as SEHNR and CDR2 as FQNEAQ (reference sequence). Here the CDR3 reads CASSLDPGTSTDTQYF. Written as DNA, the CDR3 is TGTGCCAGCAGCTTAGATCCGGGGACTAGCACAGATACGCAGTATTTT. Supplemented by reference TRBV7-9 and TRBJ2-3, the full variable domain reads DTGVSQNPRHKITKRGQNVTFRCDPISEHNRLYWYRQTLGQGPEFLTYFQNEAQLEKSRLLSDRFSAERPKGSFSTLEIQRTEQGDSAMYLCASSLDPGTSTDTQYFGPGTRLTVL.

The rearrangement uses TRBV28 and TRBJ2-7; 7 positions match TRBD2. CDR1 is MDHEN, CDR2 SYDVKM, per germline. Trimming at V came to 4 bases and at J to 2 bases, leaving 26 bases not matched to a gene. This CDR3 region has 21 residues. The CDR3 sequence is CASSSALGERDGSNPTYEQYF. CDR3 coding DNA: TGTGCCAGCAGTTCCGCACTAGGGGAGCGGGACGGTTCCAATCCTACCTACGAGCAGTACTTC.

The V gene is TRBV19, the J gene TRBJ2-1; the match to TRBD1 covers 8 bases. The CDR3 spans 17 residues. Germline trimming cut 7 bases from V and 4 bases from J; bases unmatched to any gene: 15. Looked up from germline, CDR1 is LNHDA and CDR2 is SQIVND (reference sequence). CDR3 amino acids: CASTPGTGQALYNEQFF. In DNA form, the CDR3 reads TGTGCCAGTACCCCAGGCACGGGACAGGCCCTTTACAATGAGCAGTTCTTC. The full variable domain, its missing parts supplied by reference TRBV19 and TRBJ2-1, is DGGITQSPKYLFRKEGQNVTLSCEQNLNHDAMYWYRQDPGQGLRLIYYSQIVNDFQKGDIAEGYSVSREKKESFPLTVTSAQKNPTAFYLCASTPGTGQALYNEQFFGPGTRLTVL.

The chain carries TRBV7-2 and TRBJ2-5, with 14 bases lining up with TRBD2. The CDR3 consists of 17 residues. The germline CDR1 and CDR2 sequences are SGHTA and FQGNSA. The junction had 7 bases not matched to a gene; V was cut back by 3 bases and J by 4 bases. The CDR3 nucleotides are TGTGCCAGCAGCTTGGAGGACGGACTAGCGGGAGGAGAGACCCAGTACTTC. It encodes CASSLEDGLAGGETQYF.

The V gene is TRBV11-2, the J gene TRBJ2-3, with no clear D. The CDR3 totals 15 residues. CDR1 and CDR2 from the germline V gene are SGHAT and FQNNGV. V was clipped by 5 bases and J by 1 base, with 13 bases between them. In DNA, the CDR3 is TGTGCCAGCAGCAAAAGATCTCGGGGCACAGATACGCAGTATTTT. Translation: CASSKRSRGTDTQYF.

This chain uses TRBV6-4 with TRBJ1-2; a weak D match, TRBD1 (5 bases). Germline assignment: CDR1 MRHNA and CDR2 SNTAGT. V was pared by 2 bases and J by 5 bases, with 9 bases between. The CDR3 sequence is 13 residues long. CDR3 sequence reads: CASSDERGYGYTF. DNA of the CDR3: TGTGCCAGCAGTGACGAAAGGGGTTATGGCTACACCTTC.

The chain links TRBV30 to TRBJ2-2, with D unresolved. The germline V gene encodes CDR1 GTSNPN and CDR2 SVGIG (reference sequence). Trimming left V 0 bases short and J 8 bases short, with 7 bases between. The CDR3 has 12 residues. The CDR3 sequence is CAWSVGAGELFF. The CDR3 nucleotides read TGTGCCTGGAGTGTTGGAGCAGGGGAGCTGTTTTTT.

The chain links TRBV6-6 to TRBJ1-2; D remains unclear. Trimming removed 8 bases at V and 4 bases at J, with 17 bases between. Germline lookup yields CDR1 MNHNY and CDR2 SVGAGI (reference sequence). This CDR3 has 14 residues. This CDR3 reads CASVRFFTAYGYTF. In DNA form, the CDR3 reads TGTGCCAGCGTTAGATTTTTTACAGCCTATGGCTACACCTTC.

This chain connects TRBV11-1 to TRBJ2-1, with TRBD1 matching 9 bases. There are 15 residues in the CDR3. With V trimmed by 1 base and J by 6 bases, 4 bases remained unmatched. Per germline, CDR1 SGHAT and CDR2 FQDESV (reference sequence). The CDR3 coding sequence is TGTGCCAGCAGCTTAGAAGCGACAGGGGGCAATGAGCAGTTCTTC. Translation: CASSLEATGGNEQFF.

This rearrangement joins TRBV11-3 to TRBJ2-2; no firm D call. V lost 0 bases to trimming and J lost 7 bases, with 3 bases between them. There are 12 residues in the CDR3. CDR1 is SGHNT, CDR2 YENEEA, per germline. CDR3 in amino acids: CASSLDLGELFF. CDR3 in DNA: TGTGCCAGCAGCTTAGATCTCGGGGAGCTGTTTTTT.

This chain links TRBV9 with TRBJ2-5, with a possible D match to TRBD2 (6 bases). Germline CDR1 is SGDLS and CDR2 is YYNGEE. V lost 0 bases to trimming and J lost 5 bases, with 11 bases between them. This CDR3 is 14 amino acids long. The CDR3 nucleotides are TGTGCCAGCAGCGTAGATACGGGGAGGGAGACCCAGTACTTC. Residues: CASSVDTGRETQYF.

This CDR3 is CASSTERQGSEQYF. The CDR3 nucleotides read TGCGCCAGCAGCACGGAGCGACAGGGGAGCGAGCAGTACTTC. The V and J genes are TRBV5-1 and TRBJ2-7; 8 positions match TRBD1. V shed 4 bases, J shed 6 bases, and the junction held 9 bases outside the gene matches. Looked up from germline, CDR1 is SGHRS and CDR2 is YFSETQ. There are 14 residues in the CDR3.

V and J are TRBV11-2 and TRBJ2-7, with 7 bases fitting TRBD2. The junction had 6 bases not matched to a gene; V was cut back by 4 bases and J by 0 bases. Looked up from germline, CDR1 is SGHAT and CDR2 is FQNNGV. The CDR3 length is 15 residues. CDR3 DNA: TGTGCCAGCAGCTCCCCTGGCGGGAGCTCCTACGAGCAGTACTTC. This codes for CASSSPGGSSYEQYF.

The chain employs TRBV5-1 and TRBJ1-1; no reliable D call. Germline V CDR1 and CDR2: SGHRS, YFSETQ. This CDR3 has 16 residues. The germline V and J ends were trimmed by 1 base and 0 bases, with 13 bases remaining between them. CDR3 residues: CASSLMGGQMNTEAFF. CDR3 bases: TGCGCCAGCAGCTTGATGGGTGGCCAGATGAACACTGAAGCTTTCTTT.

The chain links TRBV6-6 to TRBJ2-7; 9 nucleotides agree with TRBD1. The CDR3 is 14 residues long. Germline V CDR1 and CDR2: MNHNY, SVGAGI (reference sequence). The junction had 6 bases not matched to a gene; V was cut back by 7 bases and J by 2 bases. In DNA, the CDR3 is TGTGCCAGCATCTCCGGGACAGGGCCCTACGAGCAGTACTTC. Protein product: CASISGTGPYEQYF.

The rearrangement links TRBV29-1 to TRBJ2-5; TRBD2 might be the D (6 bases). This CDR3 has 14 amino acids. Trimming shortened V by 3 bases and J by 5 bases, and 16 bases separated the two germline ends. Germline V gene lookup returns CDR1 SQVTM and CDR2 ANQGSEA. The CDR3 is CSVDPTGVGETQYF. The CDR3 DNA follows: TGCAGCGTTGATCCCACGGGGGTTGGGGAGACCCAGTACTTC. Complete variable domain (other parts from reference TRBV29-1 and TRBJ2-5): SAVISQKPSRDICQRGTSLTIQCQVDSQVTMMFWYRQQPGQSLTLIATANQGSEATYESGFVIDKFPISRPNLTFSTLTVSNMSPEDSSIYLCSVDPTGVGETQYFGPGTRLLVL.

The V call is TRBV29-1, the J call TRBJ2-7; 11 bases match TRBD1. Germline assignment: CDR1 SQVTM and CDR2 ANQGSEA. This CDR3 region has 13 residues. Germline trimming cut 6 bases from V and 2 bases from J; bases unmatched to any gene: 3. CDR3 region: CSVPGQGAYEQYF. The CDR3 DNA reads TGCAGCGTGCCGGGACAGGGGGCCTACGAGCAGTACTTC.

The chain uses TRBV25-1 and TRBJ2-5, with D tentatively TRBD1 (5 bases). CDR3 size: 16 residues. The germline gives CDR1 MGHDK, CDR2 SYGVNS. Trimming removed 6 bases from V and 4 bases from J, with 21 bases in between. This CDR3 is CASSAARLTQGETQYF. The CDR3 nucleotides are TGTGCCAGCAGCGCTGCGAGACTCACCCAGGGAGAGACCCAGTACTTC.

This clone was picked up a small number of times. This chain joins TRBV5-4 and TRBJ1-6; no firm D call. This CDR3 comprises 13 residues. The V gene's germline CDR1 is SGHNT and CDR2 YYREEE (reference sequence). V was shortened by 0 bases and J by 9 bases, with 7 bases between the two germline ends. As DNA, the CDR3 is TGTGCCAGCAGCTTGGACGACCGTTCACCCCTCCACTTT. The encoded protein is CASSLDDRSPLHF. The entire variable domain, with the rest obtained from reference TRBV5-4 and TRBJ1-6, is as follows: ETGVTQSPTHLIKTRGQQVTLRCSSQSGHNTVSWYQQALGQGPQFIFQYYREEENGRGNFPPRFSGLQFPNYSSELNVNALELDDSALYLCASSLDDRSPLHFGNGTRLTVT.

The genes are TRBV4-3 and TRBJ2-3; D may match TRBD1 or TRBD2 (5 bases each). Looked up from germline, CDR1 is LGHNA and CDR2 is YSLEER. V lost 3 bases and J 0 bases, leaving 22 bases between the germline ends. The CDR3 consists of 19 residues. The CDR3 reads CASSHLGGVPTTSTDTQYF. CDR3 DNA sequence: TGCGCCAGCAGCCACCTTGGGGGAGTCCCCACAACAAGCACAGATACGCAGTATTTT.

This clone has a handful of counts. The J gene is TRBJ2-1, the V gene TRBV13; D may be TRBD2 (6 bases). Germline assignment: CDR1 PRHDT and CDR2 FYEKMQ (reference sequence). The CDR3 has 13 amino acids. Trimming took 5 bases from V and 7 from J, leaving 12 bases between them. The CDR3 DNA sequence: TGTGCCAGCAGCCCGGTGGGACTTAATGAGCAGTTCTTC. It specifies CASSPVGLNEQFF.

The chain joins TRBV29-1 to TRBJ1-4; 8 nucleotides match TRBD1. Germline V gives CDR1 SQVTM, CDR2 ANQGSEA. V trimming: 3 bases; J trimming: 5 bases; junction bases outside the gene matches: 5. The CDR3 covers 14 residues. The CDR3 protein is CSVDETGANEKLFF. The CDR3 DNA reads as TGCAGCGTTGACGAGACAGGGGCAAATGAAAAACTGTTTTTT.

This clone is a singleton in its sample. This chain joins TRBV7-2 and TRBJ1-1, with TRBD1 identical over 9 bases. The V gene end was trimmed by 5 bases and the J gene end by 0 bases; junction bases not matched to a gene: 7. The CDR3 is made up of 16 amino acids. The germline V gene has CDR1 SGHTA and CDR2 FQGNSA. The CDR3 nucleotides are TGTGCCAGCAGCCCGAACAGGGGGCAACTGAACACTGAAGCTTTCTTT. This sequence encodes CASSPNRGQLNTEAFF.